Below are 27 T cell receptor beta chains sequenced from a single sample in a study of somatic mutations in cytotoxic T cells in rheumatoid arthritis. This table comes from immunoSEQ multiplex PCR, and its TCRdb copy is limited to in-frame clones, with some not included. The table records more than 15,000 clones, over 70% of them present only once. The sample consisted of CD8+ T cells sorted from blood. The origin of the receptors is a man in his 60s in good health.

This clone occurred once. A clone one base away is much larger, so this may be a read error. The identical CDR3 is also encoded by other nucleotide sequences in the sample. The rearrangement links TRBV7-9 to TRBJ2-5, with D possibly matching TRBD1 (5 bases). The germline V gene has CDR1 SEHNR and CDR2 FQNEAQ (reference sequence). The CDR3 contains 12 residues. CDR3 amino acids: CASRADQETQYF. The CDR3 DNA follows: TGCGCCAGCAGGGCGGACCAAGAGACCCAGTACTTC. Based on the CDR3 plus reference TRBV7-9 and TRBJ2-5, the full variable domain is DTGVSQNPRHKITKRGQNVTFRCDPISEHNRLYWYRQTLGQGPEFLTYFQNEAQLEKSRLLSDRFSAERPKGSFSTLEIQRTEQGDSAMYLCASRADQETQYFGPGTRLLVL.

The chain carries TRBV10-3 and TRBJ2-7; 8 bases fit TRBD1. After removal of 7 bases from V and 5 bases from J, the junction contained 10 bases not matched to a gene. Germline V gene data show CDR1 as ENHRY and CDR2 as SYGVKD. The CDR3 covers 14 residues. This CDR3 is CAINDRGGVDEQYF. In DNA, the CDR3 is TGTGCCATCAATGACAGGGGCGGCGTCGACGAGCAGTACTTC.

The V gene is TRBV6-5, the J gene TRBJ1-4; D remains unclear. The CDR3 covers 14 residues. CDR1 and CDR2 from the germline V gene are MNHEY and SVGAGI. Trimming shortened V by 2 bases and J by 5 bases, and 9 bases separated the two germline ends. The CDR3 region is CASSYEGLNEKLFF. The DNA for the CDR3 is TGTGCCAGCAGTTACGAGGGCTTAAATGAAAAACTGTTTTTT.

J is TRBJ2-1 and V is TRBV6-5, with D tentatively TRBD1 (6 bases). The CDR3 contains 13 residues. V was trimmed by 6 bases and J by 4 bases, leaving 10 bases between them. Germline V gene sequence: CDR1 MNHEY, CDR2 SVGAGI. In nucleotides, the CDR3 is TGTGCCAGCAGACAGGGCTCGTACAATGAGCAGTTCTTC. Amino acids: CASRQGSYNEQFF.

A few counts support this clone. The CDR3 region is CASWTGDSYEQYF. In DNA form, the CDR3 reads TGTGCCTCCTGGACAGGGGACAGCTACGAGCAGTACTTC. The chain uses TRBV30 and TRBJ2-7; the match to TRBD1 covers 9 bases. With V trimmed by 7 bases and J by 3 bases, 7 bases remained unmatched. The CDR3 covers 13 residues. Germline V gene sequence: CDR1 GTSNPN, CDR2 SVGIG (reference sequence).

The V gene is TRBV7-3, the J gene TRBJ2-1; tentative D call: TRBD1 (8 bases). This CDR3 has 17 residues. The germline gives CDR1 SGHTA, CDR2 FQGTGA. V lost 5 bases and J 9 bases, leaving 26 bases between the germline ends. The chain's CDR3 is CASSPGGGTGGLTEQFF. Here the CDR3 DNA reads TGTGCCAGCAGCCCGGGGGGCGGGACAGGAGGACTAACTGAGCAGTTCTTC.

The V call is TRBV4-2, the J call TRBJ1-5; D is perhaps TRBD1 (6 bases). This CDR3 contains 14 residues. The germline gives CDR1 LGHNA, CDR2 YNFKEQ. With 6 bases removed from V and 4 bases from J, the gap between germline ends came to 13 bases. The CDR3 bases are TGTGCCAGCAGGCCAGGGGTGGGAAATCAGCCCCAGCATTTT. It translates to CASRPGVGNQPQHF.

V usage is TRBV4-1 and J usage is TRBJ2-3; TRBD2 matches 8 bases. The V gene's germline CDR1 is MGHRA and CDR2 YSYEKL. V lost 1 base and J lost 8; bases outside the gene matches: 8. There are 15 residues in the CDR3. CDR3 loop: CASSQAAGGSGTQYF. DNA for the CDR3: TGCGCCAGCAGCCAAGCGGCGGGAGGATCGGGTACGCAGTATTTT.

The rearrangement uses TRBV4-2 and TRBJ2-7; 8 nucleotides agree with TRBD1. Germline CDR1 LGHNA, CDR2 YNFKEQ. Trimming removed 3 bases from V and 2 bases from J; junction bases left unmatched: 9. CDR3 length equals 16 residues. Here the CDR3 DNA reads TGTGCCAGCAGCCAGGGCTCAGGGGGCTGGGCCTACGAGCAGTACTTC. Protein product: CASSQGSGGWAYEQYF.

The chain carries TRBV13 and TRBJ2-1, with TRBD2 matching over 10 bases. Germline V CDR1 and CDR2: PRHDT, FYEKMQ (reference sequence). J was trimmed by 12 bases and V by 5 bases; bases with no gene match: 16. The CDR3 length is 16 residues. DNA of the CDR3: TGTGCCAGCAGCCTCCGGGGAGCGGGGGGGTTAATTAGGCAGTTCTTC. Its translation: CASSLRGAGGLIRQFF.

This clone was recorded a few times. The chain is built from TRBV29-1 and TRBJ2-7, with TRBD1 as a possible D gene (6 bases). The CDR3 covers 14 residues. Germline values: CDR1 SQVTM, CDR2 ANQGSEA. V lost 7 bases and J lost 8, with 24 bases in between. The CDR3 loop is CSAEPLRGRGKQYF. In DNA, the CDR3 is TGCAGCGCAGAACCCCTACGGGGCAGGGGTAAGCAGTACTTC.

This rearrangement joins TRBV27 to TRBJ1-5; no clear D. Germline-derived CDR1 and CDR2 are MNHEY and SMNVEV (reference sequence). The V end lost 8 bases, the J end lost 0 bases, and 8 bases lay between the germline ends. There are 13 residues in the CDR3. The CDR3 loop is CASGRLSNQPQHF. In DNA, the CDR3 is TGTGCCAGCGGAAGACTTAGCAATCAGCCCCAGCATTTT.

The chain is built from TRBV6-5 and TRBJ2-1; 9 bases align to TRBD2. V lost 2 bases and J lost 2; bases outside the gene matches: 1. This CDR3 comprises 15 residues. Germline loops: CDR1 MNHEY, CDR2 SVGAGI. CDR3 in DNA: TGTGCCAGCAGTTACGGCGGGGGGGCCTACAATGAGCAGTTCTTC. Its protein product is CASSYGGGAYNEQFF.

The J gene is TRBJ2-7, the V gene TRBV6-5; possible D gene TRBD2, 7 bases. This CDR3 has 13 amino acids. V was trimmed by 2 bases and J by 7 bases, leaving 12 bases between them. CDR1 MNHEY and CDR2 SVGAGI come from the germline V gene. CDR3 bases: TGTGCCAGCAGTTACAAAGGGGGGGCTGAGCAGTACTTC. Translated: CASSYKGGAEQYF.

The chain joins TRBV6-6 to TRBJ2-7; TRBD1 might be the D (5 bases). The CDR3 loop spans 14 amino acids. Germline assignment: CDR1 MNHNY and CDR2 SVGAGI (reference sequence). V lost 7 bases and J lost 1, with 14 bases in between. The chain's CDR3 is CASTPRQPSYEQYF. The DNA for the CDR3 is TGTGCCAGCACCCCGCGACAGCCTTCCTACGAGCAGTACTTC.

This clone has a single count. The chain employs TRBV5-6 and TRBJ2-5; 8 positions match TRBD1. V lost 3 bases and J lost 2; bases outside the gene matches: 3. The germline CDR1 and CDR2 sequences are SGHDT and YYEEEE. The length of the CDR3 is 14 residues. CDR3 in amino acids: CASSWTGPQETQYF. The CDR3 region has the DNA TGTGCCAGCAGCTGGACAGGGCCTCAAGAGACCCAGTACTTC.

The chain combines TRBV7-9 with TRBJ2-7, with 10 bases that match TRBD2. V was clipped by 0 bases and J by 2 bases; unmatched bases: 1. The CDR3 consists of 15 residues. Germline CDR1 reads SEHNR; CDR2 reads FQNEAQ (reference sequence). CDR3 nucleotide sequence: TGTGCCAGCAGCTTAGCTAGCGGGGGGACCTACGAGCAGTACTTC. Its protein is CASSLASGGTYEQYF.

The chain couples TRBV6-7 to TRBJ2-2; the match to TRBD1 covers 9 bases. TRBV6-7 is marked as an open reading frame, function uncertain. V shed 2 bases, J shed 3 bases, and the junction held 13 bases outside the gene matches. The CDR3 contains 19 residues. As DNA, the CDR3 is TGTGCCAGCAGTTACCGGGACAGGGTCGGTTGTTGTTACACCGGGGAGCTGTTTTTT. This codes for CASSYRDRVGCCYTGELFF.

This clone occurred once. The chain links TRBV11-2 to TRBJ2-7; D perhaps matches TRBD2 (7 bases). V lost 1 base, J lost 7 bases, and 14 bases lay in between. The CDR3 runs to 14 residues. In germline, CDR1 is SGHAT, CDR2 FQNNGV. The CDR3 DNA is TGTGCCAGCAGCTTAGTAGGGGGGGTGAAGGAGCAGTACTTC. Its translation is CASSLVGGVKEQYF.

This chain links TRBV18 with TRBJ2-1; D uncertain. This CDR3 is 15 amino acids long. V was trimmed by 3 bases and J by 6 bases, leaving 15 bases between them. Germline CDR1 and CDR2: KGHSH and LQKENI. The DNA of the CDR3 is TGTGCCAGCTCACCGGAAATAGCCTCCAGCAATGAGCAGTTCTTC. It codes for CASSPEIASSNEQFF.

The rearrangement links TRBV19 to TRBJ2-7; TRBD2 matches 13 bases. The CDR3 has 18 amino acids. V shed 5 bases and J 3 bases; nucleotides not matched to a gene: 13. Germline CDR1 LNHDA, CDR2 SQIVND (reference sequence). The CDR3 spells CASSPILLLAGGNYEQYF. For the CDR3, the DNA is TGTGCCAGTAGTCCAATCCTGTTACTAGCGGGGGGGAACTACGAGCAGTACTTC.

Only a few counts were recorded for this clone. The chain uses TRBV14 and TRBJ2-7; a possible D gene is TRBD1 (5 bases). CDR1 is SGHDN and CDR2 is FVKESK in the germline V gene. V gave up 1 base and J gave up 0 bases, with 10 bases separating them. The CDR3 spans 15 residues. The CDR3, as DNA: TGTGCCAGCAGCCAAGGGACATTGAGCTCCTACGAGCAGTACTTC. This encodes CASSQGTLSSYEQYF.

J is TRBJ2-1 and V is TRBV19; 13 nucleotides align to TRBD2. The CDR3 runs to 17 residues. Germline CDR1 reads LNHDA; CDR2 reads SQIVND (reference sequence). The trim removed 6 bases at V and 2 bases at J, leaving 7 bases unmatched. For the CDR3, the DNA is TGTGCCAGTAGGGGGACTAGCGGGGCCCCCCCCTACAATGAGCAGTTCTTC. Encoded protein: CASRGTSGAPPYNEQFF.

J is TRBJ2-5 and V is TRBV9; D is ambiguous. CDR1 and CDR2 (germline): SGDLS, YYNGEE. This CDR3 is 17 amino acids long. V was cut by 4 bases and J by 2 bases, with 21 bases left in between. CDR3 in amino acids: CASSPRAAFGPQETQYF. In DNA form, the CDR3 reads TGTGCCAGCAGCCCCCGTGCCGCTTTTGGGCCACAAGAGACCCAGTACTTC.

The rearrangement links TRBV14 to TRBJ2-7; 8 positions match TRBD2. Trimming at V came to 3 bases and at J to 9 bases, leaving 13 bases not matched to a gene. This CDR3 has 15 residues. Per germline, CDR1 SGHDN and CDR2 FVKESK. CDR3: CASSHVAGPWNSQYF. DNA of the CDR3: TGTGCCAGCAGCCACGTAGCGGGACCGTGGAATTCGCAGTACTTC.

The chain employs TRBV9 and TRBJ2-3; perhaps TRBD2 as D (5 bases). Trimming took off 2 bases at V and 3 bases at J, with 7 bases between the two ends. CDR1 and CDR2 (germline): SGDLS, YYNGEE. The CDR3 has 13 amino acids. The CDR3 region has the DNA TGTGCCAGCAGCGTTGGGAGAACAGATACGCAGTATTTT. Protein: CASSVGRTDTQYF.

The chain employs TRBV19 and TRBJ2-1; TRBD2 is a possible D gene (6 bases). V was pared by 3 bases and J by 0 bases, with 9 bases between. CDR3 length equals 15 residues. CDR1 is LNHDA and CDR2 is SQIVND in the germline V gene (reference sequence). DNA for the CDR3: TGTGCCAGTAGTATCGGGAGCCGCTCCTACAATGAGCAGTTCTTC. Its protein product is CASSIGSRSYNEQFF.